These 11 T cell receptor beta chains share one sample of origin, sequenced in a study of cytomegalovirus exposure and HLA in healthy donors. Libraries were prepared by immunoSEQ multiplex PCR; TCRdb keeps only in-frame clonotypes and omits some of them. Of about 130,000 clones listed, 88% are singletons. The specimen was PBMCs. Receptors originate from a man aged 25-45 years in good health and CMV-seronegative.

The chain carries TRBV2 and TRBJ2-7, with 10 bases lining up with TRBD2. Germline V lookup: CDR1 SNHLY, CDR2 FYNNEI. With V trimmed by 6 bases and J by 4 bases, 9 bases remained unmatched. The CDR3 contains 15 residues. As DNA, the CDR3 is TGTGCCAGCAGGGGACTAGCGCTCCGTAGTTACGAGCAGTACTTC. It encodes CASRGLALRSYEQYF.

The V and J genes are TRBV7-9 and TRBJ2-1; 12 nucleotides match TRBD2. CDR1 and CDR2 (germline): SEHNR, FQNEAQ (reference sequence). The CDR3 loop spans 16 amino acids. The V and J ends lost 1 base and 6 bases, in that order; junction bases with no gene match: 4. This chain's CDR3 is CASSLGGLAGINEQFF. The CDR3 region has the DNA TGTGCCAGCAGCTTAGGAGGACTAGCGGGAATCAATGAGCAGTTCTTC.

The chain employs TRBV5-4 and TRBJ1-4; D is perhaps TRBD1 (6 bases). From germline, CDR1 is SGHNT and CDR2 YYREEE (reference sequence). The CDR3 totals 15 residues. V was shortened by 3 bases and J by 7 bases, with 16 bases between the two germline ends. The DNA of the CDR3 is TGTGCCAGCAGCTCGAATAGGGGGTCTGCTGAAAAACTGTTTTTT. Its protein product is CASSSNRGSAEKLFF.

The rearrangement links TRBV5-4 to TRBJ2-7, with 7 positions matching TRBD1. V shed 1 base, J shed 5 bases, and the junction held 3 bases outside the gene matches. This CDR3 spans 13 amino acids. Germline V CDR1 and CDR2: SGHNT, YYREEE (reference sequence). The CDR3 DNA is TGTGCCAGCAGCTTGACAGGGGAACACGAGCAGTACTTC. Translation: CASSLTGEHEQYF.

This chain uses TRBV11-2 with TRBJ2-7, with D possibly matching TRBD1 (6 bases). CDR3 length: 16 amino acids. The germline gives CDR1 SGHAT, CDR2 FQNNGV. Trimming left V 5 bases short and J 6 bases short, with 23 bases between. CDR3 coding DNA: TGTGCCAGCAGCCCCTCGGGTAGGGGGAATTTAGGCGAGCAGTACTTC. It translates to CASSPSGRGNLGEQYF.

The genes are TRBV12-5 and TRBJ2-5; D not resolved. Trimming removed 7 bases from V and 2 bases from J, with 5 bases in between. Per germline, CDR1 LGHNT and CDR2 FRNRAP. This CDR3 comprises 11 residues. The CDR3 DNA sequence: TGTGCTAGTGTCGGTCAAGAGACCCAGTACTTC. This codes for CASVGQETQYF.

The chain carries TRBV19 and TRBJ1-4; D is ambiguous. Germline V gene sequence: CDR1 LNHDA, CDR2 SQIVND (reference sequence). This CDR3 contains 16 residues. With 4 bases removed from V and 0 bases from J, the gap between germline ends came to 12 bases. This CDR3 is CASSTYSEATNEKLFF. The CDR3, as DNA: TGTGCCAGTAGTACGTATTCAGAAGCAACTAATGAAAAACTGTTTTTT.

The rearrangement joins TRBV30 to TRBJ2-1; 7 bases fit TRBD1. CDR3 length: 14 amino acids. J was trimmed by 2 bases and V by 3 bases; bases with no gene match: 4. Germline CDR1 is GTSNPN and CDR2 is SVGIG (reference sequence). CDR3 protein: CAWRGGGPYNEQFF. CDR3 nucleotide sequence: TGTGCCTGGAGAGGGGGCGGGCCCTACAATGAGCAGTTCTTC.

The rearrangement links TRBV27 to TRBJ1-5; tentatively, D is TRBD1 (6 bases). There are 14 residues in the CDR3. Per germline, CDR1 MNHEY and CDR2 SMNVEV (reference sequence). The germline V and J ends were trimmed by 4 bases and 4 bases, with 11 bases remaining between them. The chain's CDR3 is CASSYRDNNQPQHF. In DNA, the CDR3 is TGTGCCAGCAGTTACAGGGATAATAATCAGCCCCAGCATTTT.

DNA for the CDR3: TGTGCCACCAGCGGGACAGGGAGAGTCACAGATACGCAGTATTTT. Encoded protein: CATSGTGRVTDTQYF. The V gene is TRBV15, the J gene TRBJ2-3; 9 positions match TRBD1. The CDR3 totals 15 residues. V was pared by 5 bases and J by 2 bases, with 5 bases of the junction left unmatched. From germline, CDR1 is LNHNV and CDR2 YYDKDF (reference sequence). Full variable domain (remainder filled in from reference TRBV15 and TRBJ2-3): DAMVIQNPRYQVTQFGKPVTLSCSQTLNHNVMYWYQQKSSQAPKLLFHYYDKDFNNEADTPDNFQSRRPNTSFCFLDIRSPGLGDTAMYLCATSGTGRVTDTQYFGPGTRLTVL.

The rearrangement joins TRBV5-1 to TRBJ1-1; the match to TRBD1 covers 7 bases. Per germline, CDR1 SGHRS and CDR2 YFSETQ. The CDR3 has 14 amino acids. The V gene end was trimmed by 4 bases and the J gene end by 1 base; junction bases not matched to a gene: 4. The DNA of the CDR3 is TGCGCCAGCAGCAGAGGGACAGCGAACACTGAAGCTTTCTTT. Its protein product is CASSRGTANTEAFF.